This T cell receptor (beta chain) appears in the sequencing data of a study of CD8+ T cells in alopecia areata. cDNA prepared by RNA extraction and subsequent reverse transcription served as the template for sequencing. Some clones are missing from TCRdb's copy, which holds only in-frame ones; the method was immunoSEQ multiplex PCR. The sample contains hundreds of thousands of clones, over 60% of which appear only once. CDR1 and CDR2 (germline): SGDLS, YYNGEE. V dropped 0 bases and J dropped 5 bases, with 14 bases sitting between them. The length of the CDR3 is 15 residues. As for treatment: oral pan-JAK inhibitor, 5-10 mg twice daily.

Sequenced material: CD4+ T cells sorted from blood, taken at week 44, from a patient treated with tofacitinib. The sequence was obtained from a human donor with alopecia areata. V usage is TRBV9 and J usage is TRBJ2-5; D is unresolved. CDR3: CASSVAGSKGETQYF. Written as DNA, the CDR3 is TGTGCCAGCAGCGTAGCTGGGTCCAAAGGGGAGACCCAGTACTTC. The full variable domain, completed using reference TRBV9 and TRBJ2-5, is DSGVTQTPKHLITATGQRVTLRCSPRSGDLSVYWYQQSLDQGLQFLIQYYNGEERAKGNILERFSAQQFPDLHSELNLSSLELGDSALYFCASSVAGSKGETQYFGPGTRLLVL.